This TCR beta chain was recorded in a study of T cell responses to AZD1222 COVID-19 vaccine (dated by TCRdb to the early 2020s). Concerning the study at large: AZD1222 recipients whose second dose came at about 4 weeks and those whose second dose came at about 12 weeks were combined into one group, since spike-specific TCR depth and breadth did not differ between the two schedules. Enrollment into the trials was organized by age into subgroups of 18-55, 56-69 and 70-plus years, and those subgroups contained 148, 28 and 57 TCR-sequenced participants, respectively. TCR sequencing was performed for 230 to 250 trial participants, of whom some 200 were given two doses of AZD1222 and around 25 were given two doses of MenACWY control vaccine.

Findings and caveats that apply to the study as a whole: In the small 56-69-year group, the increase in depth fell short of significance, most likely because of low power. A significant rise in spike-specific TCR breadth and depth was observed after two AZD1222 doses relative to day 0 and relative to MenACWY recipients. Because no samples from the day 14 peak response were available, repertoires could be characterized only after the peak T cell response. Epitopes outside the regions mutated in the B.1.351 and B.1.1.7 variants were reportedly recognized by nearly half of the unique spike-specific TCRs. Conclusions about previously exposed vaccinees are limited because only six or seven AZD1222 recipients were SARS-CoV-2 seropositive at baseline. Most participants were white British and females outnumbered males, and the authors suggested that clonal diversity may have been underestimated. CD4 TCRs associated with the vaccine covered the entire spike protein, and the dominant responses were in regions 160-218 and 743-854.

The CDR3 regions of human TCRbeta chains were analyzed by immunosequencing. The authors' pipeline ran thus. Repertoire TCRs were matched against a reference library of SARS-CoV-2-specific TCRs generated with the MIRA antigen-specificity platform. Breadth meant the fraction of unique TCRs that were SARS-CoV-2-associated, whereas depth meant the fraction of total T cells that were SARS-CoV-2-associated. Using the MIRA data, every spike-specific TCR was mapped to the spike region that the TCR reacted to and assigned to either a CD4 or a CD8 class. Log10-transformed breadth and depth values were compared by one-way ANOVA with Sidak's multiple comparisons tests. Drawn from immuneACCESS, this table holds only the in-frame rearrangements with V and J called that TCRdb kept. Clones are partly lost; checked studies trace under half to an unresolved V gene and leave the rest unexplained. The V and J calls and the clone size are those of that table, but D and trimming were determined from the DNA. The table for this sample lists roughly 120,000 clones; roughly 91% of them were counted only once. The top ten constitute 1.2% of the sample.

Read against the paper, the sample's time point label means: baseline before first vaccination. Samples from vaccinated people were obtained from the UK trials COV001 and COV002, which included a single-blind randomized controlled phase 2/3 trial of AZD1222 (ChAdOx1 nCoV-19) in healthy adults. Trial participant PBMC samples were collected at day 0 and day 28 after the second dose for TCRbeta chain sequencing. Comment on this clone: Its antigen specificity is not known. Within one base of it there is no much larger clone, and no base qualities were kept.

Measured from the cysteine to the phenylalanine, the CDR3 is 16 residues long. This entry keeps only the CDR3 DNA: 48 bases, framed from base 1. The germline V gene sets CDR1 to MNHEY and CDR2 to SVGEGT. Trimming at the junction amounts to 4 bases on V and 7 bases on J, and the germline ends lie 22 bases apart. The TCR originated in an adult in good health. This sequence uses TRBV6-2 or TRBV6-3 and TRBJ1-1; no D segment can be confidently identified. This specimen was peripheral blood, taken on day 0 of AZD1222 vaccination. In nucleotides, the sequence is TGTGCCAGCAGTTTCGAACGAACGGGAATCGTGGGTGAAGCTTTCTTT. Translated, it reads CASSFERTGIVGEAFF.